The entry that follows covers one T cell receptor beta chain sequence. Its specificity is unknown. The data were taken from a study of cytomegalovirus exposure and HLA in healthy donors. Study in general: Most genotyped donors, 65% to 85% of 300 to 400, had Caucasian-associated genetic ancestry.

PCR primers comprised 60 Vbeta and 13 Jbeta primers. Profiled with immunoSEQ multiplex PCR; TCRdb holds only in-frame clones, not every one. The data show some 140,000 clones, 80% seen once. Germline V gene sequence: CDR1 SGHRS, CDR2 YFSETQ. The CDR3 runs 15 residues. V was clipped by 4 bases and J by 5 bases, with 19 bases between them. Study outcomes and limitations: Owing to their indistinguishability, certain V segments, notably TRBV6-2 and TRBV6-3, were excluded.

The sample was PBMCs. The V and J genes are TRBV5-1 and TRBJ2-7; a possible D gene is TRBD1 (5 bases). The receptor was isolated from a middle-aged woman in good health and CMV-seropositive. This chain's CDR3 is CASSRQPNQGDEQYF. In nucleotides, the CDR3 is TGCGCCAGCAGCCGGCAGCCAAACCAAGGGGACGAGCAGTACTTC.